The clone carrying this T cell receptor (beta chain) was picked up many times. Its cognate antigen is unknown. This specimen comes from a study of early T cells in non-severe SARS-CoV-2 infection. Study-level information: Investigators sequenced bulk RNA drawn from unsorted whole blood, and chains remained unpaired.

Study observations and caveats: Matching with VDJdb favored anti-spike CD8 responses (missing private and CD4 specificities).

In TCRdb, the 5' RACE reads were re-called with MiXCR into one record per CDR3 protein. Here the sample spans over 30,000 distinct CDR3 sequences, roughly 7.1% being singletons. V lost 1 base and J 4 bases, leaving 5 bases between the germline ends. CDR1 and CDR2 from the germline V gene are SGHDN and FVKESK. The CDR3 extends over 13 amino acids. This specimen consisted of whole blood, obtained at baseline. The chain recombines TRBV14 with TRBJ1-3; D gene uncertain. The receptor comes from an adult who was a healthcare worker with PCR-confirmed SARS-CoV-2 infection or an uninfected control (not recorded which). CDR3 sequence reads: CASSQVSGNTIYF. The DNA of the CDR3 is TGTGCCAGCAGCCAAGTATCCGGAAACACCATATATTTT.